Listed below are T cell receptor beta chains from one sample, sequenced in a study of blood T cells in healthy people across ages. One entry per CDR3 protein results from TCRdb running MiXCR on the 5' RACE reads. The data contain 380,000 or so distinct CDR3 sequences, 52% of them singletons. Source material: blood. Receptors originate from a man aged 55 to 70 in good health. The CDR3 runs from the conserved cysteine through the conserved F or W. A D gene is named only where the DNA matches it firmly. Where a row states a size, it is once, few, many or the class of an expanded clone; other rows omit it.

D gene	clone size	V gene	J gene	CDR3 DNA	CDR3 protein
.	many	TRBV21-1	TRBJ2-7	TGTGCCAGCAGCATAACCTACGAGCAGTACTTC	CASSITYEQYF
.	once	TRBV30	TRBJ2-7	TGTGCCTGGAGCGCTCCGGGACGAGCCTACGAGCAGTACTTC	CAWSAPGRAYEQYF
TRBD1	few	TRBV6-6	TRBJ2-5	TGTGCCAGCAGGCGACAGGGTAGGGGAGAGACCCAGTACTTC	CASRRQGRGETQYF
.	few	TRBV25-1	TRBJ1-2	TGTGCCAGCAGCGACAGTACCTTAGGTGGCTACACCTTC	CASSDSTLGGYTF
.	.	TRBV10-3	TRBJ1-2	TGTGCCATCCGCGGGATGGGAGTTTCCAGTGGCTACACCTTC	CAIRGMGVSSGYTF
.	few	TRBV7-2	TRBJ1-2	TGTGCCAGCAGCCAACGGGACCAACTGTATGGCTACACCTTC	CASSQRDQLYGYTF
.	.	TRBV3-1	TRBJ2-7	TGTGCCAGCAGCCTATCCAGGGGGGTCCACGAGCAGTACTTC	CASSLSRGVHEQYF
TRBD2	few	TRBV30	TRBJ2-5	TGTGCCTGGACCCGGGGACTAGCGGGAAGAGAGACCCAGTACTTC	CAWTRGLAGRETQYF
.	.	TRBV9	TRBJ2-3	TGTGCCAGCAGCGTAGGCGGGACTACAGATACGCAGTATTTT	CASSVGGTTDTQYF
.	few	TRBV18	TRBJ2-5	TGTGCCAGCTCACGTGGAGGGGGCAGCCAAGAGACCCAGTACTTC	CASSRGGGSQETQYF
.	few	TRBV18	TRBJ1-5	TGTGCCAGCTCACCAGTCGCGAATCAGCCCCAGCATTTT	CASSPVANQPQHF
.	few	TRBV12-3/TRBV12-4	TRBJ2-3	TGTGCCAGCAGTTTTAGGGTAGAAGATACGCAGTATTTT	CASSFRVEDTQYF
.	.	TRBV20-1	TRBJ1-1	TGCAGTGCTAGCCCTCACGGGGGGTATGCTGAAGCTTTCTTT	CSASPHGGYAEAFF
.	few	TRBV20-1	TRBJ1-6	TGCAGTGCTAGAGTGGAGAGCTCCTATAATTCACCCCTCCACTTT	CSARVESSYNSPLHF
.	.	TRBV29-1	TRBJ1-2	TGCAGCGTTGAAGAGTCCTGGTCCCGGAAGGGAGGCTACACCTTC	CSVEESWSRKGGYTF
TRBD1	.	TRBV25-1	TRBJ1-6	TGTGCCAGCAGTGAATATACAGGGGATGGGTCACCCCTCCACTTT	CASSEYTGDGSPLHF
.	.	TRBV20-1	TRBJ1-4	TGCAGTGCTAGGACAGGCACAACTAATGAAAAACTGTTTTTT	CSARTGTTNEKLFF